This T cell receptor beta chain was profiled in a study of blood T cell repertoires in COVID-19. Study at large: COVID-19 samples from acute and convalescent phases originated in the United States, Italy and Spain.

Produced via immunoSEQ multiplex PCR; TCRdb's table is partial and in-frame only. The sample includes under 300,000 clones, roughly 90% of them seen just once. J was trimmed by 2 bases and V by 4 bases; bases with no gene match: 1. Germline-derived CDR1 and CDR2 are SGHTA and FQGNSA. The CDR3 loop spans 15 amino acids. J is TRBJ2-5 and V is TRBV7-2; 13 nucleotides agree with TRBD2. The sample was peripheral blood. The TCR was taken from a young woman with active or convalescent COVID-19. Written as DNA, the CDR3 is TGTGCCAGCAGCTGGGGACTAGCGGGGCAAGAGACCCAGTACTTC. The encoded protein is CASSWGLAGQETQYF.